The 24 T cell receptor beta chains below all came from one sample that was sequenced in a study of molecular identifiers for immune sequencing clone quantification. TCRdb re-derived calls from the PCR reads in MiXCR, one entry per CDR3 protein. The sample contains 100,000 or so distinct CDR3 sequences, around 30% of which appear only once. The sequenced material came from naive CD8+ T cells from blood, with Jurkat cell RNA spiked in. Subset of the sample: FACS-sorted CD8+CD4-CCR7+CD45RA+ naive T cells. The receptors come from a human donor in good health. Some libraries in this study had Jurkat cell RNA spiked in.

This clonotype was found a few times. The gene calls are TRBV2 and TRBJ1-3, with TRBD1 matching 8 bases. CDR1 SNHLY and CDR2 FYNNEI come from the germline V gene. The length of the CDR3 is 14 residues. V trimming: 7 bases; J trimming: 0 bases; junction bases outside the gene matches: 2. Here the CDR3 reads CASTGQGSGNTIYF. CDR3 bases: TGTGCCAGCACAGGACAGGGCTCTGGAAACACCATATATTTT.

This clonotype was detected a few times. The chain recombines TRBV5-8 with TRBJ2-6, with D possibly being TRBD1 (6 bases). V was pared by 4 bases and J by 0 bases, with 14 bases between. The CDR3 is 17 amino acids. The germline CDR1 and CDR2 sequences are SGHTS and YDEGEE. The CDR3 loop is CASSMDRLTSGANVLTF. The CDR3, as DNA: TGTGCCAGCAGCATGGACAGATTAACCTCTGGGGCCAACGTCCTGACTTTC.

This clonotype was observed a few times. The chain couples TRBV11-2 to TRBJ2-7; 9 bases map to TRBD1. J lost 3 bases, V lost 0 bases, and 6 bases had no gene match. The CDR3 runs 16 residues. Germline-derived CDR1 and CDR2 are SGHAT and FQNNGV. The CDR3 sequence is CASSLDLGTGHYEQYF. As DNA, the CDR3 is TGTGCCAGCAGCTTAGATCTGGGGACAGGGCACTACGAGCAGTACTTC.

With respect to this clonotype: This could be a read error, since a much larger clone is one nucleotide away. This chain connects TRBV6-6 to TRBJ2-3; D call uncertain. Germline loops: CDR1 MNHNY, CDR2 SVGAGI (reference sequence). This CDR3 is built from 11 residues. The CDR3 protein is CVSSPGPRPYF. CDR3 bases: TGTGTCAGCAGCCCGGGCCCGCGCCCGTATTTT.

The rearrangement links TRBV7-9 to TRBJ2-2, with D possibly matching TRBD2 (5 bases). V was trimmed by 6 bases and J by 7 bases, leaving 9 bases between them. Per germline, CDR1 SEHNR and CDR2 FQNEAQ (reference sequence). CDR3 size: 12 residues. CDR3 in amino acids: CASRDGGGELFF. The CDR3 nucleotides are TGTGCCAGCAGGGACGGAGGCGGGGAGCTGTTTTTT.

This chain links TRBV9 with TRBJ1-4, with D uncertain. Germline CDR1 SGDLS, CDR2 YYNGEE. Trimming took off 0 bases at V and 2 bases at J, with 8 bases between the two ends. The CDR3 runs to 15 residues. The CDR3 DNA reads TGTGCCAGCAGCGTAGAGGGTCTGACTAATGAAAAACTGTTTTTT. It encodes CASSVEGLTNEKLFF. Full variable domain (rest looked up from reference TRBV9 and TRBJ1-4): DSGVTQTPKHLITATGQRVTLRCSPRSGDLSVYWYQQSLDQGLQFLIQYYNGEERAKGNILERFSAQQFPDLHSELNLSSLELGDSALYFCASSVEGLTNEKLFFGSGTQLSVL.

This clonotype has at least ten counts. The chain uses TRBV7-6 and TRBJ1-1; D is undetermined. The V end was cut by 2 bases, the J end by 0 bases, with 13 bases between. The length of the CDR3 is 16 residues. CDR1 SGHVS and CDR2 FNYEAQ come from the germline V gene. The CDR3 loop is CASSLLRGLMNTEAFF. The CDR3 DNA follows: TGTGCCAGCAGCTTATTGCGAGGACTTATGAACACTGAAGCTTTCTTT.

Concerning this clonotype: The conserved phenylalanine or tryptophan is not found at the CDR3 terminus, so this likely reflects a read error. CDR3 bases: TGCGCCAGCAGACTGACAGTGAACACTGAAGCTTTCTTA. It is translated as CASRLTVNTEAFL. The chain carries TRBV4-1 and TRBJ1-1; the D gene is possibly TRBD1 (5 bases). The CDR3 contains 13 residues. V lost 6 bases, J lost 0 bases, and 8 bases lay in between. Looked up from germline, CDR1 is MGHRA and CDR2 is YSYEKL.

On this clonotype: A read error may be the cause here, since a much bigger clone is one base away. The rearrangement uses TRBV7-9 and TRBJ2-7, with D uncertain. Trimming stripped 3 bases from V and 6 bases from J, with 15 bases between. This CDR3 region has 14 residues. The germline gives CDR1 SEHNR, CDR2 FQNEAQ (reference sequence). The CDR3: CASSFTPDPSEQYF. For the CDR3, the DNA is TGTGCCAGCAGCTTTACGCCCGACCCCTCCGAGCAGTACTTC.

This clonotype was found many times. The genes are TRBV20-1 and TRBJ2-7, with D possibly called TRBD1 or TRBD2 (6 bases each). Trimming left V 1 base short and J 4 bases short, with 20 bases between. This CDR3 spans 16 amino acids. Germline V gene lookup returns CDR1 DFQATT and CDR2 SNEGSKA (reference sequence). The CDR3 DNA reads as TGCAGTGCTAGAGTAAGGGGGGCCGGTAGGGGTTACGAGCAGTACTTC. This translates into CSARVRGAGRGYEQYF.

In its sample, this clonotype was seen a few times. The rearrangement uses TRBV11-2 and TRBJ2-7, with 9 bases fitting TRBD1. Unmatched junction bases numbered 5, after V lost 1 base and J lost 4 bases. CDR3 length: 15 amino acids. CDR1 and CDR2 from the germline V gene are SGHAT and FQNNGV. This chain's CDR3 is CASSLGIGQGYEQYF. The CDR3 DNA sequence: TGTGCCAGCAGCTTAGGTATAGGACAGGGGTACGAGCAGTACTTC.

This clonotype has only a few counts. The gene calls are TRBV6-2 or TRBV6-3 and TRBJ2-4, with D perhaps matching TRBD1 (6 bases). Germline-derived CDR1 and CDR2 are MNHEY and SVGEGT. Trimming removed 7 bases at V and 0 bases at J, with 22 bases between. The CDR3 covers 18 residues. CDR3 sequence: CASIADRNTALAKNIQYF. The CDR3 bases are TGTGCCAGCATCGCCGACAGGAACACAGCCCTAGCCAAAAACATTCAGTACTTC.

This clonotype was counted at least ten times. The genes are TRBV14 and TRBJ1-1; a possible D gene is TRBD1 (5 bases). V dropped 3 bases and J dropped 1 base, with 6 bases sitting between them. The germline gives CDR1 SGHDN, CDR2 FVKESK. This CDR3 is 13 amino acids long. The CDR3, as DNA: TGTGCCAGCAGCCAGGGACCGAACACTGAAGCTTTCTTT. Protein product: CASSQGPNTEAFF.

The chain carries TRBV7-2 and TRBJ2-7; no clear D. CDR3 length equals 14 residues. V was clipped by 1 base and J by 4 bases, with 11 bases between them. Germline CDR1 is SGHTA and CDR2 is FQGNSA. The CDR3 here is CASSLGAARYEQYF. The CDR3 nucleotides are TGTGCCAGCAGCTTAGGGGCGGCCCGGTACGAGCAGTACTTC.

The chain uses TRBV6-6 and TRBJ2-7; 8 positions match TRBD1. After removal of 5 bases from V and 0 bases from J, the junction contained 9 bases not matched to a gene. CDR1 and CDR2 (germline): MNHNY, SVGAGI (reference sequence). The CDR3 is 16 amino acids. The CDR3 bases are TGTGCCAGCAGTGACAGAGGGACAGGTGACTCCTACGAGCAGTACTTC. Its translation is CASSDRGTGDSYEQYF.

The CDR3 coding sequence is TGCGCCAGCAGCCAAGTTCAGGGCGCGAACTATGGCTACACCTTC. Amino acid sequence: CASSQVQGANYGYTF. The chain links TRBV4-3 to TRBJ1-2, with D possibly matching TRBD1 (5 bases). Looked up from germline, CDR1 is LGHNA and CDR2 is YSLEER. With 1 base removed from V and 2 bases from J, the gap between germline ends came to 11 bases. The CDR3 has 15 amino acids.

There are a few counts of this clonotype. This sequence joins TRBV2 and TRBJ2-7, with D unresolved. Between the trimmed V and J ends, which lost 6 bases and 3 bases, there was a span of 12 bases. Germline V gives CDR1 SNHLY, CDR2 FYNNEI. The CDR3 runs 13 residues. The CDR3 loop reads CASRGPALYEQYF. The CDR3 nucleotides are TGTGCCAGCAGGGGCCCAGCCCTCTACGAGCAGTACTTC. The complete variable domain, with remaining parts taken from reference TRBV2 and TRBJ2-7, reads EPEVTQTPSHQVTQMGQEVILRCVPISNHLYFYWYRQILGQKVEFLVSFYNNEISEKSEIFDDQFSVERPDGSNFTLKIRSTKLEDSAMYFCASRGPALYEQYFGPGTRLTVT.

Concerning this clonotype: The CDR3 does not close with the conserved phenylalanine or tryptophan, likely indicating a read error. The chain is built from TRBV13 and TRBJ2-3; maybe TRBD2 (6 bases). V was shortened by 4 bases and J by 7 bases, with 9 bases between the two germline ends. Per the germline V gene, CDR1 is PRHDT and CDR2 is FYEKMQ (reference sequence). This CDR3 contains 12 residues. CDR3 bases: TGTGCCAGCAGCTGGGGGGACCATACGCAGTATCTT. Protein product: CASSWGDHTQYL.

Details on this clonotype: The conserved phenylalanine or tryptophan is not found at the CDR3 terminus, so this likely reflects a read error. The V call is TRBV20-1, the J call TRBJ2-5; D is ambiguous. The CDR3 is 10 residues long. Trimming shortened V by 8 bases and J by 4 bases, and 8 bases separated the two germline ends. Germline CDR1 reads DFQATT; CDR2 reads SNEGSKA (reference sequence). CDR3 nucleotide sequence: TGCAGTTCTACGACAGAGACCCAGTACATC. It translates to CSSTTETQYI.

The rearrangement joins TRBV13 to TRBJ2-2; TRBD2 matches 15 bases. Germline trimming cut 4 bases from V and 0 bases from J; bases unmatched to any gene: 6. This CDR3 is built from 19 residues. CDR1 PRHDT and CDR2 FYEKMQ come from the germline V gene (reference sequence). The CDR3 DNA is TGTGCCAGCAGCTGGGGACTAGCGGGAGGAACCGCGAACACCGGGGAGCTGTTTTTT. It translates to CASSWGLAGGTANTGELFF.

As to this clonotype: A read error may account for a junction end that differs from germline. The CDR3 coding sequence is TGTGCCAGCAGCCCTTCGAACACCGGGGAGCCGTTTTTT. Translation: CASSPSNTGEPFF. The rearrangement links TRBV9 to TRBJ2-2; TRBD2 might be the D (5 bases). Germline loops: CDR1 SGDLS, CDR2 YYNGEE. This CDR3 comprises 13 residues. The variable domain in full, with the rest retrieved from reference TRBV9 and TRBJ2-2, is DSGVTQTPKHLITATGQRVTLRCSPRSGDLSVYWYQQSLDQGLQFLIQYYNGEERAKGNILERFSAQQFPDLHSELNLSSLELGDSALYFCASSPSNTGEPFFGEGSRLTVL.

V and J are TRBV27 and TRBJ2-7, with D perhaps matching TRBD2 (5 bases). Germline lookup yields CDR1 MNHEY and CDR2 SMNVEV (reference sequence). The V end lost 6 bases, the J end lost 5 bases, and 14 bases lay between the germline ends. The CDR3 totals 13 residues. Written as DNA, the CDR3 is TGTGCCAGCAGCCCGTTCGCGGGCCACGAGCAGTACTTC. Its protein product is CASSPFAGHEQYF.

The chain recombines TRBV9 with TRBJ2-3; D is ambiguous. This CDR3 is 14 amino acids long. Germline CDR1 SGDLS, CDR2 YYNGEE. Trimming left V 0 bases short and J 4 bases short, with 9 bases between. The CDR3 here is CASSVGRHSDTQYF. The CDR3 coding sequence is TGTGCCAGCAGCGTAGGTCGCCATTCAGATACGCAGTATTTT.

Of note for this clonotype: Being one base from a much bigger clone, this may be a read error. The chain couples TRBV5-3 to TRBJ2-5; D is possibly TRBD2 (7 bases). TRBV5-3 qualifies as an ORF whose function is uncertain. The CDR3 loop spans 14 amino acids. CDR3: CASSPGAGGDTQYF. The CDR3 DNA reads TGTGCCAGCTCTCCTGGGGCTGGGGGGGACACCCAGTACTTT.